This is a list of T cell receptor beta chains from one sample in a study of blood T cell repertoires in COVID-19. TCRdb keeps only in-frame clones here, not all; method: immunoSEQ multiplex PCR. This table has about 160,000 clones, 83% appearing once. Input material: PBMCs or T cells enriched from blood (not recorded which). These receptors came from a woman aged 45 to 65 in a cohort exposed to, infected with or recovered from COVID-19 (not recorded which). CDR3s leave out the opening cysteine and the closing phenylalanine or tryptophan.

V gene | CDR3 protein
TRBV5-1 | ASSLAGLAGAPGRTQY
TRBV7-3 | TSSFFDRVEGYT
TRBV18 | ASSPSGGVGQPQH
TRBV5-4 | ASSLATSGGQETQY
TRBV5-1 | ASSLVAGDNEQF
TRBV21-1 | ASLFLPLWHQPQH
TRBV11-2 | ASSFMGPGETQY
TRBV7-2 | ASSSTSGGARDTQY
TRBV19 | ASSIDPREADTQY
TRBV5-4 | ASTSGGGTGELF
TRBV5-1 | ASSPGQGRETTEAF
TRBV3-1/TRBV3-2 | ASSQREHGYT
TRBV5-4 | ASSPGVGPGLAGGNEQF
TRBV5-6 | ASSAWTGGRETQY
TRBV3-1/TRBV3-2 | ASSSSLTSGLSTDTQY
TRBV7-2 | ASSLVSPGTGTYNEQF
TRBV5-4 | ASSLSGVVTGELF
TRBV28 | ASSSDDQAGVTDTQY
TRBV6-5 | ASSTPGVPDTQY
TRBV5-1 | ASSLSGTNTEAF
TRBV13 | ASSLGVRGRRDTEAF
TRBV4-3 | ASSPEREENYGYT
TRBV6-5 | ASSLQTTNTEAF
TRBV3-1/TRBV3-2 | ASSQTVGPGYT
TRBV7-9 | ASSPQSGGLSETQY
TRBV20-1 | SASVEGGDTEAF
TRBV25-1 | ASSDPARGRETQY
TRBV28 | ASREGTGYGYT
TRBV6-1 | ASSGDPRTAGNTIY
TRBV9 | ASSVQEYENTEAF
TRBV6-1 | ASSEETGFSYEQY
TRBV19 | ASSTGQGAYNEQF
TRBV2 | ASTPLGQGARTSGYT
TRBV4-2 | ASSQEILLAARTDTQY
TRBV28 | ASSLGTHTDTQY
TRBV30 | AWRGVGADSGNTIY
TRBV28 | ASSPSMRDNT
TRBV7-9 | ASRARTGVNEKLF
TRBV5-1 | ASSLGTGDETQY
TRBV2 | ASSEHPMTGAGTEAF
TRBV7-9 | ASSLATTPSTEAF
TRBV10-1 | ASSGDSGTKTGETQY
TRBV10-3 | AISEAGISYEQY